The 20 T cell receptor beta chains in this list originate from one sample, sequenced in a study of blood T cells in healthy people across ages. A second PCR, run for about 6 to 12 cycles, used a sample-barcoded 5' primer plus a J-beta primer mix. TCRdb re-called the 5' RACE reads with MiXCR, one entry per CDR3 protein. Of 1,800,000 or so distinct CDR3 sequences listed, about two fifths are singletons. The sequenced sample was blood. All receptors derive from a human donor in good health.

CDR3 loop: CASRLGTLQYF. CDR3 in DNA: TGTGCCAGCAGGTTAGGGACCTTGCAGTACTTC. This chain uses TRBV27 with TRBJ2-4; D possibly uses TRBD1 or TRBD2 (5 bases each). The germline V and J ends were trimmed by 6 bases and 13 bases, with 13 bases remaining between them. CDR3 length: 11 amino acids. Germline CDR1 reads MNHEY; CDR2 reads SMNVEV (reference sequence).

This clonotype appeared a few times. The chain combines TRBV20-1 with TRBJ2-5, with D maybe TRBD1 (5 bases). Trimming shortened V by 3 bases and J by 5 bases, and 10 bases separated the two germline ends. Germline V CDR1 and CDR2: DFQATT, SNEGSKA (reference sequence). This CDR3 has 12 amino acids. The CDR3 spells CSARSYRETQYF. CDR3 nucleotides: TGCAGTGCTAGGAGCTACAGGGAGACCCAGTACTTC.

V usage is TRBV7-2 and J usage is TRBJ2-7; 10 nucleotides line up with TRBD2. CDR1 and CDR2 (germline): SGHTA, FQGNSA. The CDR3 spans 18 residues. Losses at the gene ends were 1 base for V and 2 bases for J; bases not matched to a gene: 11. CDR3 nucleotide sequence: TGTGCCAGCAGCTTAGTCCTAGCGGGGGCCCTGAGGGCCTACGAGCAGTACTTC. Protein: CASSLVLAGALRAYEQYF. Supplemented by reference TRBV7-2 and TRBJ2-7, the full variable domain reads GAGVSQSPSNKVTEKGKDVELRCDPISGHTALYWYRQSLGQGLEFLIYFQGNSAPDKSGLPSDRFSAERTGGSVSTLTIQRTQQEDSAVYLCASSLVLAGALRAYEQYFGPGTRLTVT.

V is TRBV12-3 or TRBV12-4 and J is TRBJ1-2; D is uncertain. The CDR3 has 14 residues. V shed 2 bases and J shed 0 bases, with 7 bases lying between them. This CDR3 reads CASSLNPTNYGYTF. CDR3 coding DNA: TGTGCCAGCAGTTTAAATCCAACTAACTATGGCTACACCTTC.

This sequence joins TRBV7-2 and TRBJ2-5, with TRBD2 matching 14 bases. The V gene's germline CDR1 is SGHTA and CDR2 FQGNSA. The CDR3 runs to 16 residues. V shed 3 bases and J 4 bases; nucleotides not matched to a gene: 4. The CDR3 bases are TGTGCCAGCAGCTTGGGACTAGCGGGGGCCGGAGAGACCCAGTACTTC. Protein product: CASSLGLAGAGETQYF.

Only a few counts were recorded for this clonotype. The chain has TRBV6-5 and TRBJ1-6, with 9 bases that match TRBD1. The V gene's germline CDR1 is MNHEY and CDR2 SVGAGI. V dropped 2 bases and J dropped 11; count of bases not matched to a gene: 10. The CDR3 runs 16 residues. This CDR3 is CASSYGPGTGNPPLHF. The CDR3 DNA is TGTGCCAGCAGTTACGGCCCAGGGACAGGGAATCCACCCCTCCACTTT.

This clonotype was detected only a few times. The chain has TRBV30 and TRBJ1-5; D might be TRBD1 (6 bases). V shed 7 bases and J shed 5 bases, with 15 bases lying between them. Germline assignment: CDR1 GTSNPN and CDR2 SVGIG (reference sequence). This CDR3 has 13 amino acids. The CDR3 DNA reads TGTGCCTTATCTCAGGGGCTTGATCAGCCCCAGCATTTT. This translates into CALSQGLDQPQHF.

The chain has TRBV12-3 or TRBV12-4 and TRBJ1-2; 9 bases map to TRBD1. CDR3 length: 13 residues. CDR3 residues: CATLGTGYYGYTF. DNA for the CDR3: TGTGCGACATTAGGGACAGGGTATTATGGCTACACCTTC.

This clonotype appeared once. Germline and junction disagree at one end, which may indicate a read error. This chain links TRBV10-2 with TRBJ2-3, with D uncertain. The CDR3 runs to 16 residues. In germline, CDR1 is WSHSY, CDR2 SAAADI. CDR3 bases: TGCGCCAGCAGTGAGGACGACCGAGGAATGAGAGATACGCTGTATTTT. This gives the protein CASSEDDRGMRDTLYF.

The chain carries TRBV28 and TRBJ2-1; no definite D call. Trimming stripped 1 base from V and 5 bases from J, with 6 bases between. In germline, CDR1 is MDHEN, CDR2 SYDVKM. The CDR3 sequence is 13 residues long. CDR3 amino acids: CASSLFPDNEQFF. The CDR3 DNA is TGTGCCAGCAGTTTATTCCCAGACAATGAGCAGTTCTTC. The complete variable domain, with remaining parts taken from reference TRBV28 and TRBJ2-1, reads DVKVTQSSRYLVKRTGEKVFLECVQDMDHENMFWYRQDPGLGLRLIYFSYDVKMKEKGDIPEGYSVSREKKERFSLILESASTNQTSMYLCASSLFPDNEQFFGPGTRLTVL.

The chain is built from TRBV5-5 and TRBJ2-2, with D possibly being TRBD2 (5 bases). Germline CDR1 and CDR2: SGHKS and YYEKEE (reference sequence). The V end lost 2 bases, the J end lost 1 base, and 12 bases lay between the germline ends. This CDR3 is 16 amino acids long. The CDR3 DNA follows: TGTGCCAGCAGCTTAAGAGGGTTAGGGAACACCGGGGAGCTGTTTTTT. The encoded protein is CASSLRGLGNTGELFF.

The V and J genes are TRBV6-4 and TRBJ1-5, with D unclear. Per the germline V gene, CDR1 is MRHNA and CDR2 is SNTAGT. V was trimmed by 5 bases and J by 7 bases, leaving 12 bases between them. This CDR3 comprises 13 residues. The CDR3 loop reads CASSPTLGQPQHF. The CDR3 coding sequence is TGTGCCAGCAGTCCAACCCTTGGGCAGCCCCAGCATTTT.

The chain is built from TRBV20-1 and TRBJ2-5, with 9 bases identical to TRBD1. V was pared by 3 bases and J by 0 bases, with 5 bases of the junction left unmatched. Looked up from germline, CDR1 is DFQATT and CDR2 is SNEGSKA (reference sequence). This CDR3 region has 15 residues. The CDR3 reads CSASGDRGDQETQYF. CDR3 in DNA: TGCAGTGCTAGCGGTGACAGGGGGGACCAAGAGACCCAGTACTTC.

V is TRBV10-3 and J is TRBJ2-3; TRBD2 matches 7 bases. CDR1 and CDR2 (germline): ENHRY, SYGVKD. V lost 4 bases and J lost 2; bases outside the gene matches: 6. The CDR3 length is 15 residues. The CDR3 reads CAISVGAGDTDTQYF. The DNA for the CDR3 is TGTGCCATCAGTGTCGGGGCGGGGGACACAGATACGCAGTATTTT.

The V gene is TRBV5-6, the J gene TRBJ2-5, with 7 bases lining up with TRBD2. This CDR3 is built from 16 residues. In germline, CDR1 is SGHDT, CDR2 YYEEEE. V was pared by 4 bases and J by 3 bases, with 12 bases of the junction left unmatched. The CDR3 DNA sequence: TGTGCCAGCAGCGCGTATCGGACTAGTGGGAAAGAGACCCAGTACTTC. Its translation: CASSAYRTSGKETQYF.

This clonotype has just a few counts. J is TRBJ2-5 and V is TRBV7-2; D is possibly TRBD1 or TRBD2 (5 bases each). Trimming cost V 0 bases and J 11 bases, with 22 bases left between them. Germline CDR1 SGHTA, CDR2 FQGNSA. There are 16 residues in the CDR3. For the CDR3, the DNA is TGTGCCAGCAGCTTAGCGAGCGTGGTCCTGGGGGATGAGCAGTACTTC. This codes for CASSLASVVLGDEQYF.

The chain combines TRBV7-9 with TRBJ1-1, with a tentative D call TRBD1 (6 bases). The CDR3 is made up of 15 amino acids. In germline, CDR1 is SEHNR, CDR2 FQNEAQ (reference sequence). The V end was cut by 4 bases, the J end by 3 bases, with 15 bases between. The CDR3 reads CASSSTQGPDTEAFF. CDR3 nucleotide sequence: TGTGCCAGCAGCTCCACACAGGGTCCTGACACTGAAGCTTTCTTT.

The gene calls are TRBV11-3 and TRBJ2-1; D gene unclear. Per the germline V gene, CDR1 is SGHNT and CDR2 is YENEEA. Trimming took off 0 bases at V and 14 bases at J, with 14 bases between the two ends. CDR3 length equals 13 residues. CDR3: CASSLEVDGIKFF. Written as DNA, the CDR3 is TGTGCCAGCAGCTTAGAGGTGGATGGGATAAAGTTCTTC. Filled out from reference TRBV11-3 and TRBJ2-1, the complete variable domain reads EAGVVQSPRYKIIEKKQPVAFWCNPISGHNTLYWYLQNLGQGPELLIRYENEEAVDDSQLPKDRFSAERLKGVDSTLKIQPAELGDSAVYLCASSLEVDGIKFFGPGTRLTVL.

The chain links TRBV7-2 to TRBJ1-5, with unresolved D. V was pared by 1 base and J by 0 bases, with 16 bases between. This CDR3 is built from 18 residues. Germline CDR1 and CDR2: SGHTA and FQGNSA. The DNA of the CDR3 is TGTGCCAGCAGCTTAGGAGTATTGGGGAGCTATAGCAATCAGCCCCAGCATTTT. This encodes CASSLGVLGSYSNQPQHF.

The rearrangement uses TRBV29-1 and TRBJ2-7; no firm D call. CDR1 and CDR2 from the germline V gene are SQVTM and ANQGSEA. V was shortened by 3 bases and J by 3 bases, with 15 bases between the two germline ends. The CDR3 is made up of 14 amino acids. CDR3 region: CSVEGGSPHYEQYF. CDR3 nucleotide sequence: TGCAGCGTTGAGGGCGGATCTCCCCACTACGAGCAGTACTTC.